The 18 T cell receptor beta chains below all came from one sample that was sequenced in a study of blood T cell repertoires in COVID-19. Using immunoSEQ multiplex PCR, the repertoire was profiled, and TCRdb retains in-frame clones only, with some absent. The sample yields roughly 340,000 clones, approximately 87% seen once. The sequenced sample consisted of peripheral blood. The source is a woman in her fifties or sixties with COVID-19, enrolled during active disease.

The chain recombines TRBV27 with TRBJ1-2; 8 nucleotides agree with TRBD1. The J segment lost 4 bases and the V segment lost 7 bases, leaving 17 bases of the junction unmatched. This CDR3 is 17 amino acids long. Germline V lookup: CDR1 MNHEY, CDR2 SMNVEV (reference sequence). CDR3 sequence reads: CASTPMRAGGSGYGYTF. The DNA for the CDR3 is TGTGCCAGCACCCCAATGAGGGCAGGGGGCTCGGGCTATGGCTACACCTTC.

This sequence joins TRBV30 and TRBJ2-6, with 7 bases aligning to TRBD2. After removal of 3 bases from V and 2 bases from J, the junction contained 7 bases not matched to a gene. The CDR3 totals 16 residues. Germline V gives CDR1 GTSNPN, CDR2 SVGIG (reference sequence). Written as DNA, the CDR3 is TGTGCCTGGAGGGGCGGGAGCTCCGCTGGGGCCAACGTCCTGACTTTC. It codes for CAWRGGSSAGANVLTF.

V usage is TRBV6-5 and J usage is TRBJ2-1; perhaps TRBD1 as D (6 bases). The CDR3 runs 12 residues. Trimming took 2 bases from V and 12 from J, leaving 11 bases between them. Germline CDR1 and CDR2: MNHEY and SVGAGI. The CDR3 region is CASSYQGFGQFF. The CDR3 DNA sequence: TGTGCCAGCAGTTACCAGGGGTTCGGGCAGTTCTTC.

This chain joins TRBV19 and TRBJ1-1, with 7 positions matching TRBD1. CDR3 length: 14 residues. Germline values: CDR1 LNHDA, CDR2 SQIVND (reference sequence). V trimming: 4 bases; J trimming: 10 bases; junction bases outside the gene matches: 12. The CDR3 spells CASSSRQGAGGAFF. The CDR3 DNA is TGTGCCAGTAGTAGTCGACAGGGAGCAGGAGGAGCTTTCTTT.

The chain has TRBV11-3 and TRBJ2-3; D is possibly TRBD2 (6 bases). Trimming took off 2 bases at V and 2 bases at J, with 14 bases between the two ends. Germline V gene sequence: CDR1 SGHNT, CDR2 YENEEA. The CDR3 contains 16 residues. The CDR3 DNA reads as TGTGCCAGCAGCTTAAAGTGGGACTCCCTCACAGATACGCAGTATTTT. Translating gives CASSLKWDSLTDTQYF.

The chain has TRBV30 and TRBJ2-1, with D possibly TRBD2 on 7 matching bases. The V gene's germline CDR1 is GTSNPN and CDR2 SVGIG (reference sequence). The V gene lost 3 bases and the J gene lost 0 bases, with 15 bases spanning the gap. The CDR3 sequence is 16 residues long. The CDR3 spells CAWSPLGGVSYNEQFF. The CDR3 DNA reads TGTGCCTGGAGCCCCCTAGGGGGGGTCTCCTACAATGAGCAGTTCTTC.

The V and J genes are TRBV24-1 and TRBJ1-5, with D hard to call. The CDR3 is 14 residues long. With 3 bases removed from V and 8 bases from J, the gap between germline ends came to 13 bases. Germline assignment: CDR1 KGHDR and CDR2 SFDVKD. The CDR3 nucleotides are TGTGCCACCAGTGATACCCGGGATTGGGAGCCCCAGCATTTT. Translating it yields CATSDTRDWEPQHF.

V gene TRBV3-1 (or the pseudogene TRBV3-2) combines with J gene TRBJ1-2; no firm D call. The CDR3 runs to 14 residues. V lost 1 base and J 4 bases, leaving 10 bases between the germline ends. The germline CDR1 and CDR2 sequences are LGHDT and YNNKEL (reference sequence). The CDR3 DNA reads TGTGCCAGCAGCCAAGGTGAACAGATCTATGGCTACACCTTC. This gives the protein CASSQGEQIYGYTF.

The rearrangement uses TRBV19 and TRBJ2-1; D is perhaps TRBD1 (6 bases). Per the germline V gene, CDR1 is LNHDA and CDR2 is SQIVND (reference sequence). V was clipped by 5 bases and J by 0 bases, with 14 bases between them. The length of the CDR3 is 16 residues. The CDR3 bases are TGTGCCAGTAGTGAACAAGGGGGACACTCCTACAATGAGCAGTTCTTC. It is translated as CASSEQGGHSYNEQFF.

V usage is TRBV19 and J usage is TRBJ2-7; 8 nucleotides match TRBD2. The CDR3 extends over 15 amino acids. J lost 5 bases, V lost 4 bases, and 10 bases had no gene match. CDR1 is LNHDA and CDR2 is SQIVND in the germline V gene (reference sequence). The CDR3 DNA follows: TGTGCCAGTAGTACGAGGACTAGCCGGACGAACGAGCAGTACTTC. Translation gives CASSTRTSRTNEQYF.

This chain connects TRBV6-2 or TRBV6-3 to TRBJ2-2; D is possibly TRBD2 (5 bases). CDR1 and CDR2 (germline): MNHEY, SVGEGT. The CDR3 consists of 17 residues. With 2 bases removed from V and 3 bases from J, the gap between germline ends came to 16 bases. In nucleotides, the CDR3 is TGTGCCAGCAGTTACGCGGACTCCCCTAGGGACACCGGGGAGCTGTTTTTT. Translation gives CASSYADSPRDTGELFF.

The chain recombines TRBV6-5 with TRBJ2-2, with a tentative D call TRBD2 (6 bases). The CDR3 has 13 residues. Between the trimmed V and J ends, which lost 8 bases and 2 bases, there was a span of 9 bases. CDR1 is MNHEY, CDR2 SVGAGI, per germline. The CDR3 DNA sequence: TGTGCCAGCTACGCGGGAAACACCGGGGAGCTGTTTTTT. Translation: CASYAGNTGELFF.

This clone was picked up a small number of times. The rearrangement links TRBV4-1 to TRBJ2-1, with 10 positions matching TRBD2. CDR3 size: 16 residues. The V segment lost 2 bases and the J segment 4 bases; nucleotides outside the gene matches: 5. CDR1 and CDR2 (germline): MGHRA, YSYEKL. DNA for the CDR3: TGCGCCAGCAGCCAACTCCTAGCGGGAGCATACAATGAGCAGTTCTTC. Translating gives CASSQLLAGAYNEQFF.

The chain employs TRBV6-6 and TRBJ2-1, with 9 bases identical to TRBD1. V shed 5 bases, J shed 6 bases, and the junction held 17 bases outside the gene matches. Germline values: CDR1 MNHNY, CDR2 SVGAGI (reference sequence). This CDR3 is built from 18 residues. In DNA, the CDR3 is TGTGCCAGCAGTCCTAGTCCCGGGACAGGGCACAAAATCAATGAGCAGTTCTTC. Protein: CASSPSPGTGHKINEQFF.

This chain uses TRBV9 with TRBJ2-3, with D perhaps matching TRBD2 (6 bases). The V end lost 2 bases, the J end lost 3 bases, and 7 bases lay between the germline ends. Per the germline V gene, CDR1 is SGDLS and CDR2 is YYNGEE. The CDR3 length is 13 residues. Written as DNA, the CDR3 is TGTGCCAGCAGCGTTGGGGGGACAGATACGCAGTATTTT. Amino acids: CASSVGGTDTQYF.

CDR3 region: CASGLGQGDTEAFF. The CDR3 nucleotides are TGTGCTAGTGGTTTGGGACAGGGTGATACTGAAGCTTTCTTT. The chain links TRBV12-5 to TRBJ1-1; 7 positions agree with TRBD1. CDR1 and CDR2 from the germline V gene are LGHNT and FRNRAP. The CDR3 extends over 14 amino acids. J lost 5 bases, V lost 1 base, and 4 bases had no gene match. The full variable domain, in which reference TRBV12-5 and TRBJ1-1 provide the parts outside the CDR3, is DARVTQTPRHKVTEMGQEVTMRCQPILGHNTVFWYRQTMMQGLELLAYFRNRAPLDDSGMPKDRFSAEMPDATLATLKIQPSEPRDSAVYFCASGLGQGDTEAFFGQGTRLTVV.

V and J are TRBV7-2 and TRBJ1-4; D remains ambiguous. Trimming removed 4 bases at V and 1 base at J, with 7 bases between. CDR1 SGHTA and CDR2 FQGNSA come from the germline V gene. This CDR3 contains 14 residues. The CDR3 sequence is CASSYRGTNEKLFF. The DNA of the CDR3 is TGTGCCAGCAGCTATCGGGGAACTAATGAAAAACTGTTTTTT.

A remark on this clone: In the same sample, other DNA sequences code for this CDR3. The chain links TRBV3-1 (or the pseudogene TRBV3-2) to TRBJ1-4; the D gene is possibly TRBD1 (5 bases). CDR3 length equals 15 residues. Deletions cut 4 bases from V and 0 bases from J, with 9 bases between. Looked up from germline, CDR1 is LGHDT and CDR2 is YNNKEL (reference sequence). CDR3 DNA: TGTGCCAGCAGCCCTCAGGGCGCAACTAATGAAAAACTGTTTTTT. It codes for CASSPQGATNEKLFF.